This record covers a single T cell receptor (beta chain). Its antigen is currently unknown. The data are from a study of vaccination effects on CD4 cells after COVID-19. On the study more broadly: The post-vaccine samples were taken, at the median, 72 days after the second dose. Study results and caveats: Common cold coronavirus cross-reactivity was shown by only 1 of 255 vaccine-induced clones in healthy vaccinees.

CD4+ T cells specific for antigen were expanded with viral peptide pools by the ViraFEST assay before sequencing. Culture lasted about ten days before CD4+ T cell isolation. Two doses of either BNT162b2 or mRNA-1273 were given to each participant. Every well got a few million PBMC, which were grown with about 10 IU/ml IL-2 and 10 ug/ml peptides. Days 3 and 7 were when half the medium was replaced with IL-2 medium. From germline, CDR1 is MGHRA and CDR2 YSYEKL. This CDR3 has 12 residues. Trimming stripped 3 bases from V and 7 bases from J, with 4 bases between. Clones were sequenced by immunoSEQ multiplex PCR, and TCRdb holds only the in-frame ones, with some missing. The repertoire holds roughly 70,000 clones, with about 80% as singletons.

This clonotype was sampled from a human donor who received a COVID-19 vaccine. The chain is built from TRBV4-1 and TRBJ1-6, with D unresolved. The material sequenced was CD4+ T cells from PBMCs cultured with HCoV-OC43 spike peptides, taken after COVID-19 vaccination. Sample subset: HCoV-OC43 spike overlapping peptide pool stimulation. The CDR3 is CASSHPNSPLHF. In DNA form, the CDR3 reads TGCGCCAGCAGCCACCCGAATTCACCCCTCCACTTT.